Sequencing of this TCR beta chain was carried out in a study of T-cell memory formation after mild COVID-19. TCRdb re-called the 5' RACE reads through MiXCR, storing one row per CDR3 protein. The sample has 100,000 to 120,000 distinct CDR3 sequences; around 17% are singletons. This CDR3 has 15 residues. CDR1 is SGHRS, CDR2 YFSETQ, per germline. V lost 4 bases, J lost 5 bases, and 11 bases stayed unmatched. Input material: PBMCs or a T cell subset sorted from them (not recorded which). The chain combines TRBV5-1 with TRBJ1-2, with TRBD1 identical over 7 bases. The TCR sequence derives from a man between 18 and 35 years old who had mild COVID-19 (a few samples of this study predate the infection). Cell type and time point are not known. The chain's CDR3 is CASSVQGPLGYGYTF. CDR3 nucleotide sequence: TGCGCCAGCAGCGTACAGGGGCCTTTAGGATATGGCTACACCTTC. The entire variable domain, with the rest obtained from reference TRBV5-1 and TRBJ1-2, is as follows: KAGVTQTPRYLIKTRGQQVTLSCSPISGHRSVSWYQQTPGQGLQFLFEYFSETQRNKGNFPGRFSGRQFSNSRSEMNVSTLELGDSALYLCASSVQGPLGYGYTFGSGTRLTVV.